This record looks at one TCR beta chain sequence and its context. Method: immunoSEQ multiplex PCR; TCRdb's copy keeps in-frame clones and lacks some. The table has about 36,000 clones, around four fifths seen once. CDR1 is SGHAT and CDR2 is FQNNGV in the germline V gene. This CDR3 is 12 amino acids long. Trimming cost V 1 base and J 0 bases, with 1 base left between them. The sample belongs to a study of pediatric ulcerative colitis. This receptor was taken from a girl under 18 with moderate ulcerative colitis. This chain uses TRBV11-2 with TRBJ2-7; D is undetermined. What was sequenced was blood. The CDR3 spells CASSLVSYEQYF. The CDR3 DNA reads TGTGCCAGCAGCTTAGTCTCCTACGAGCAGTACTTC.